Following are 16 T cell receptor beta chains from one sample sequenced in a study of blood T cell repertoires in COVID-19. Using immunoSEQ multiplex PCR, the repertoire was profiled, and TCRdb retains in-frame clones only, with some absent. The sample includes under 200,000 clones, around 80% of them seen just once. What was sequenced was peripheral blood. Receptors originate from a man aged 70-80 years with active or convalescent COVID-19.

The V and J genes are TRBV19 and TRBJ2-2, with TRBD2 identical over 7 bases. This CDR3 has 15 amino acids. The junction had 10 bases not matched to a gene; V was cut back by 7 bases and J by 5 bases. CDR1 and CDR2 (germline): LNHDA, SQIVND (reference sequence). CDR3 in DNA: TGTGCCAGTAAGTGGAAAGCGGGGCGTACCGGGGAGCTGTTTTTT. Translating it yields CASKWKAGRTGELFF.

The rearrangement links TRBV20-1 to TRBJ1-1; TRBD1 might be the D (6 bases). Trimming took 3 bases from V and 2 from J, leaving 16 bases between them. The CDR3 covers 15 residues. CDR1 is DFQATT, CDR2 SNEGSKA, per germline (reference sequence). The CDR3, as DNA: TGCAGTGCTAGTCGCGCAGGGGCTGGAAACACTGAAGCTTTCTTT. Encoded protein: CSASRAGAGNTEAFF.

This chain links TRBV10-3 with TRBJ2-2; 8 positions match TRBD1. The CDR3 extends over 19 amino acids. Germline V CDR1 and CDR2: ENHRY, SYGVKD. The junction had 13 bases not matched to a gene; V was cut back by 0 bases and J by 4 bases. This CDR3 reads CAISESLSGLDRGTGELFF. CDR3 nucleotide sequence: TGTGCCATCAGTGAGTCGTTGTCTGGACTCGACAGGGGCACCGGGGAGCTGTTTTTT.

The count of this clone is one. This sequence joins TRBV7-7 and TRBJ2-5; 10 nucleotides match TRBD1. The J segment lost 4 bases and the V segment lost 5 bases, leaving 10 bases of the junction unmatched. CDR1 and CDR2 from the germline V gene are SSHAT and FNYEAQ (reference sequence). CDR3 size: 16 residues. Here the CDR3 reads CASSRGGDRGGETQYF. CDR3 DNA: TGTGCCAGCAGCCGAGGTGGGGACAGGGGCGGAGAGACCCAGTACTTC.

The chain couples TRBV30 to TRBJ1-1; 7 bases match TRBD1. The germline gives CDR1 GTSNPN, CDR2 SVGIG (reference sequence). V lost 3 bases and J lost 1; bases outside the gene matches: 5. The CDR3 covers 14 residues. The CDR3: CAWRRDRQNTEAFF. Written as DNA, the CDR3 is TGTGCCTGGAGGAGGGACAGACAGAACACTGAAGCTTTCTTT.

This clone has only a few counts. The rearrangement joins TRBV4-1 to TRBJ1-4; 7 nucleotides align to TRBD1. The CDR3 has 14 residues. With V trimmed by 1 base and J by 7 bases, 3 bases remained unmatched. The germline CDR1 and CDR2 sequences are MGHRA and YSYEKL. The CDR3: CASSQGQGGEKLFF. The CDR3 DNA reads TGCGCCAGCAGCCAAGGACAGGGAGGTGAAAAACTGTTTTTT.

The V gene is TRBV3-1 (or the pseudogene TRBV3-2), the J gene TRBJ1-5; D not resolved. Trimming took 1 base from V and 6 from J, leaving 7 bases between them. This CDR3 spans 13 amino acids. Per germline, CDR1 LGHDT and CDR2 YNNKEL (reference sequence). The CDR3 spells CASSQGASQPQHF. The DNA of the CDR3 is TGTGCCAGCAGCCAAGGGGCGAGTCAGCCCCAGCATTTT.

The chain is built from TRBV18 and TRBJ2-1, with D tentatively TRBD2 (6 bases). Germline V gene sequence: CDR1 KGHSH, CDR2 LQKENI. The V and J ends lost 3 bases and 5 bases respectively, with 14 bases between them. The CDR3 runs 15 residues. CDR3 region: CASSPRLESNNEQFF. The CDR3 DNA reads TGTGCCAGCTCACCCCGACTAGAATCTAACAATGAGCAGTTCTTC.

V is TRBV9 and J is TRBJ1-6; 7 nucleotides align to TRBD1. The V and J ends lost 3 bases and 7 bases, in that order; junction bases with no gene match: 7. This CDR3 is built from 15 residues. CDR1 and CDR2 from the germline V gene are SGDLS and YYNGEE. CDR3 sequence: CASSEGGQPNSPLHF. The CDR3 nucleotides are TGTGCCAGCAGCGAGGGGGGACAGCCCAATTCACCCCTCCACTTT. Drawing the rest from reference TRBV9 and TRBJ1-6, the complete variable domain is DSGVTQTPKHLITATGQRVTLRCSPRSGDLSVYWYQQSLDQGLQFLIQYYNGEERAKGNILERFSAQQFPDLHSELNLSSLELGDSALYFCASSEGGQPNSPLHFGNGTRLTVT.

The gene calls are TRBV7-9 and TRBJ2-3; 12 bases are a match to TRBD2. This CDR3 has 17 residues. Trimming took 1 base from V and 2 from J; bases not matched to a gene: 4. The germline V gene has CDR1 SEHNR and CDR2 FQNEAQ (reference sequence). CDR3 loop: CASSLGTSGILTDTQYF. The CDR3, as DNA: TGTGCCAGCAGCTTAGGGACTAGCGGGATCCTCACAGATACGCAGTATTTT.

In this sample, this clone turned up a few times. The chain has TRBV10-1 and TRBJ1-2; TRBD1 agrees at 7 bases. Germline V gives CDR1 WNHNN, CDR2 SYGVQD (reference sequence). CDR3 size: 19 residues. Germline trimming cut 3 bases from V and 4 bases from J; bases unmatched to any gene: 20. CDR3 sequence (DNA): TGCGCCAGCAGTGATCGGGGGGGAAGACTTAGGACAGGATTCTATGGCTACACCTTC. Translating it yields CASSDRGGRLRTGFYGYTF.

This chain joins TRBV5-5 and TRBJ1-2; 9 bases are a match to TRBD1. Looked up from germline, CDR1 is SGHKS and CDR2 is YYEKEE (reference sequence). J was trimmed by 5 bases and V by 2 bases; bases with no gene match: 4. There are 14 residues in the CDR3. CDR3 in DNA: TGTGCCAGCAGCTTTGGGACAGGGACGTATGGCTACACCTTC. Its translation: CASSFGTGTYGYTF. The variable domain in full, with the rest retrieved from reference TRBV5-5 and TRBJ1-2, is DAGVTQSPTHLIKTRGQQVTLRCSPISGHKSVSWYQQVLGQGPQFIFQYYEKEERGRGNFPDRFSARQFPNYSSELNVNALLLGDSALYLCASSFGTGTYGYTFGSGTRLTVV.

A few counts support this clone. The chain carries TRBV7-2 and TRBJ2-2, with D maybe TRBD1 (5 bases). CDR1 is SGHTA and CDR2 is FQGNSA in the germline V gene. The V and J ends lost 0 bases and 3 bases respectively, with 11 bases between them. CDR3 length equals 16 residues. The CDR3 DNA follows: TGTGCCAGCAGCTTAGCGCAGGGCGTTGACACCGGGGAGCTGTTTTTT. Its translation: CASSLAQGVDTGELFF.

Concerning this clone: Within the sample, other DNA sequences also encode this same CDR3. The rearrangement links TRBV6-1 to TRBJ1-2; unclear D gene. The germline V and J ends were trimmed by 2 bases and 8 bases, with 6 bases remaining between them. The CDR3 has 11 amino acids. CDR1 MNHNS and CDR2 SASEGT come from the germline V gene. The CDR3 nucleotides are TGTGCCAGCAGTGAATCCATCGGCTACACCTTC. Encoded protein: CASSESIGYTF.

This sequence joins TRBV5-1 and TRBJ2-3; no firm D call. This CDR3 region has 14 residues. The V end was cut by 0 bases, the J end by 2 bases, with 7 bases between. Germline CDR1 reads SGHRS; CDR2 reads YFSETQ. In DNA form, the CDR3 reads TGCGCCAGCAGCTTGGAGCCCTTCACAGATACGCAGTATTTT. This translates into CASSLEPFTDTQYF.

This CDR3 is CASSQDGPGGYRRDYGYTF. CDR3 nucleotide sequence: TGTGCCAGCAGCCAAGATGGCCCAGGGGGCTATCGGAGGGACTATGGCTACACCTTC. The V gene is TRBV4-2, the J gene TRBJ1-2, with 8 bases fitting TRBD1. The length of the CDR3 is 19 residues. CDR1 and CDR2 (germline): LGHNA, YNFKEQ. J was trimmed by 3 bases and V by 0 bases; bases with no gene match: 15.